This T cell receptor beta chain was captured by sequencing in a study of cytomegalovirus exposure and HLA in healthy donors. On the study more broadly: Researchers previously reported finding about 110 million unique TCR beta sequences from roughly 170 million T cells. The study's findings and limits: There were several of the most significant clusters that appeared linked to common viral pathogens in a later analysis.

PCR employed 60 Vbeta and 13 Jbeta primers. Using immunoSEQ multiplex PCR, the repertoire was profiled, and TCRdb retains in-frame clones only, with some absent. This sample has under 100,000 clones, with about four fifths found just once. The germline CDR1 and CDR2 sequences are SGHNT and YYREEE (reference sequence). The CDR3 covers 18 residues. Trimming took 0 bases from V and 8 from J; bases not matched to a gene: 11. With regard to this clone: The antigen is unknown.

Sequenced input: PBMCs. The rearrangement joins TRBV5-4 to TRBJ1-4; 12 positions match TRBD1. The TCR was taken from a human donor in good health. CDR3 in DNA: TGTGCCAGCAGCTTGGGTCCCGGGACAGGGGGCGCAGGCGAAAAACTGTTTTTT. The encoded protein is CASSLGPGTGGAGEKLFF.